Listed below are T cell receptor beta chains from one sample, sequenced in a study of blood T cell repertoires in COVID-19. Only in-frame clones appear in the TCRdb table, and some are missing; sequencing was by immunoSEQ multiplex PCR. The sample has approximately 70,000 clones, approximately 88% seen once; the top ten hold over 4.5%. Sequencing was carried out using peripheral blood. The receptors originated from a human donor in a cohort sampled during active COVID-19. Both conserved end residues are part of each CDR3. The D gene is left open where the match is weak. Clone size appears in some rows only: once, few, many, or a class for an expanded clone.

>TRBD1|TRBJ1-1|TRBV11-2|NA
TGTGCCAGCAGCGCGGACAGGGCAACTGAAGCTTTCTTT
CASSADRATEAFF
>NA|TRBJ2-5|TRBV7-9|NA
TGTGCCAGCAGCCTCCTAAACAGGGACGAGACCCAGTACTTC
CASSLLNRDETQYF
>NA|TRBJ1-1|TRBV4-2|medium-sized
TGTGCCAGCAGCCAAGTCGACACTGAAGCTTTCTTT
CASSQVDTEAFF
>TRBD2|TRBJ2-4|TRBV4-1|NA
TGCGCCAGCAGCCAAGACACGGGGGGATCGGTAAGCCTAGCCAAAAACATTCAGTACTTC
CASSQDTGGSVSLAKNIQYF
>NA|TRBJ2-1|TRBV19|NA
TGTGCCAGTAGTATCCCAGGGAAGGATGAGCAGTTCTTC
CASSIPGKDEQFF
>TRBD1|TRBJ2-2|TRBV5-1|NA
TGCGCCAGCAGCCTAACCTCGGACAGGGCGGCCGGGGAGCTGTTTTTT
CASSLTSDRAAGELFF
>NA|TRBJ2-2|TRBV27|NA
TGTGCCAGCAGTTTATACGCTAGCGCCGGGGAGCTGTTTTTT
CASSLYASAGELFF
>TRBD2|TRBJ2-6|TRBV2|NA
TGTGCCAGCAGTGAAGATGGTAGCGGGGGGCACTCTGGGGCCAACGTCCTGACTTTC
CASSEDGSGGHSGANVLTF
>NA|TRBJ2-2|TRBV9|NA
TGTGCCAGCAGCGTATATCCAGGGGCAGGAACCGGGGAGCTGTTTTTT
CASSVYPGAGTGELFF
>TRBD2|TRBJ2-2|TRBV4-1|few
TGCGCCAGCAGAAGTCCGCTAGCGGGGGCCACCGGGGAGCTGTTTTTT
CASRSPLAGATGELFF
>NA|TRBJ1-3|TRBV2|NA
TGTGCCAGCAGTGAATCTTGGCAGGATGGAAACACCATATATTTT
CASSESWQDGNTIYF
>TRBD1|TRBJ2-3|TRBV19|NA
TGTGCCAGTTCCAGGACAGGGGGGGAGGGAAGCACAGATACGCAGTATTTT
CASSRTGGEGSTDTQYF
>TRBD1|TRBJ2-7|TRBV7-2|NA
TGTGCCAGCAGCTTTGCCCGGGACAGGCCTTCCTACGAGCAGTACTTC
CASSFARDRPSYEQYF
>NA|TRBJ2-7|TRBV28|NA
TGTGCCAGCGAACCCCACACATCGATCTCCTACGAGCAGTACTTC
CASEPHTSISYEQYF
>NA|TRBJ1-6|TRBV6-6|NA
TGTGCCAGCAAACCGGGACAAGATAATTCACCCCTCCACTTT
CASKPGQDNSPLHF
>TRBD2|TRBJ2-1|TRBV9|NA
TGTGCCAGCAGCGGTCTAGCGGAGTTAGGTCGGAGGTCCTACAATGAGCAGTTCTTC
CASSGLAELGRRSYNEQFF
>TRBD2|TRBJ2-1|TRBV10-2|NA
TGCGCCAGCAGTGGGACTAGCGGGAGTGTATATGAGCAGTTCTTC
CASSGTSGSVYEQFF
>NA|TRBJ2-3|TRBV11-2|NA
TGTGCCAGCAGCTTCGAGACAGACACAGATACGCAGTATTTT
CASSFETDTDTQYF
>TRBD1|TRBJ2-3|TRBV6-5|NA
TGTGCCAGCAAGACAGGGGGCGCGTCGGCAGATACGCAGTATTTT
CASKTGGASADTQYF
>NA|TRBJ1-2|TRBV6-4|NA
TGTGCCAGCAGGACTCCTGGCGGATATGGCTACACCTTC
CASRTPGGYGYTF
>NA|TRBJ2-7|TRBV10-3|NA
TGTGCCATCAGTGAACCCTCCAGGTTTCGGTACTTC
CAISEPSRFRYF
>NA|TRBJ2-1|TRBV18|once
TGTGCCAGCTCACCGGGGCTAGACGTCCTCAATGAGCAGTTCTTC
CASSPGLDVLNEQFF
>TRBD2|TRBJ2-3|TRBV18|NA
TGTGCCAGCTCACAGCGCGGGAGGGGGCCAGATACGCAGTATTTT
CASSQRGRGPDTQYF